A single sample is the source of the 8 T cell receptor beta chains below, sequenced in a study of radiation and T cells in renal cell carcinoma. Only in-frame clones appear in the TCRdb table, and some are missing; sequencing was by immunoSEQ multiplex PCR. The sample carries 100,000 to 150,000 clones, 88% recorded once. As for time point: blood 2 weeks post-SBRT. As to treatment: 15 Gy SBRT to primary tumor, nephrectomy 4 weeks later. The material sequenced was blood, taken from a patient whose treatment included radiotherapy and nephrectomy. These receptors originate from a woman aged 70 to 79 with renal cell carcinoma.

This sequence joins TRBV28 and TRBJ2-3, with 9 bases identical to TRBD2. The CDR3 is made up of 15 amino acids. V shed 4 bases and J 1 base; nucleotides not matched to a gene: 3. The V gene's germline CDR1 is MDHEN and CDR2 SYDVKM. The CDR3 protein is CASSSTSGRTDTQYF. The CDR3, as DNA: TGTGCCAGCAGTTCCACTAGCGGGCGCACAGATACGCAGTATTTT.

For the CDR3, the DNA is TGTGCCAGCTCACCACTAGGGATAAACACTGAAGCTTTCTTT. This encodes CASSPLGINTEAFF. The chain joins TRBV18 to TRBJ1-1, with D hard to call. CDR1 KGHSH and CDR2 LQKENI come from the germline V gene. CDR3 length: 14 amino acids. Trimming removed 1 base at V and 2 bases at J, with 8 bases between. Looking up the rest from reference TRBV18 and TRBJ1-1 gives the full variable domain: NAGVMQNPRHLVRRRGQEARLRCSPMKGHSHVYWYRQLPEEGLKFMVYLQKENIIDESGMPKERFSAEFPKEGPSILRIQQVVRGDSAAYFCASSPLGINTEAFFGQGTRLTVV.

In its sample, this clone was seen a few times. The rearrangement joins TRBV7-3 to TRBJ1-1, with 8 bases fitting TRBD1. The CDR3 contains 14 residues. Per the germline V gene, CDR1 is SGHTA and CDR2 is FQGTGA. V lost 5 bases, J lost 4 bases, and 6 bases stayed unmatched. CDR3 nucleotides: TGTGCCAGCAGCCGATCCGACAGGGGCACTGAAGCTTTCTTT. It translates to CASSRSDRGTEAFF.

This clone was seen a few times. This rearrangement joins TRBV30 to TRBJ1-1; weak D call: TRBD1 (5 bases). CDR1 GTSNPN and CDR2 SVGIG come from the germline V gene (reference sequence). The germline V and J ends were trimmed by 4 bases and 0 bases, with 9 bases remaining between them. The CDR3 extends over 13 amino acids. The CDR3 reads CAWMGTVNTEAFF. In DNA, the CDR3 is TGTGCCTGGATGGGGACGGTGAACACTGAAGCTTTCTTT. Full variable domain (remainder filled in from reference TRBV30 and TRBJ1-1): SQTIHQWPATLVQPVGSPLSLECTVEGTSNPNLYWYRQAAGRGLQLLFYSVGIGQISSEVPQNLSASRPQDRQFILSSKKLLLSDSGFYLCAWMGTVNTEAFFGQGTRLTVV.

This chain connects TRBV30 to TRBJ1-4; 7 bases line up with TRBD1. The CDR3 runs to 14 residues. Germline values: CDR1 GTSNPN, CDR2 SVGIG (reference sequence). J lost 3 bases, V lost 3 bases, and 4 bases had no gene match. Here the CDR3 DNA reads TGTGCCTGGAGCGTCGGGACAGCTAATGAAAAACTGTTTTTT. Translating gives CAWSVGTANEKLFF.

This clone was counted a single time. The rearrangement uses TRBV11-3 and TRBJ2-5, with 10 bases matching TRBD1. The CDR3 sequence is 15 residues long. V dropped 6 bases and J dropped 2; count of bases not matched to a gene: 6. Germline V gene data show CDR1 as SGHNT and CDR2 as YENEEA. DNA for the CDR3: TGTGCCAGCAGTTACCGGGACAGGGGTCAAGAGACCCAGTACTTC. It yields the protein CASSYRDRGQETQYF.

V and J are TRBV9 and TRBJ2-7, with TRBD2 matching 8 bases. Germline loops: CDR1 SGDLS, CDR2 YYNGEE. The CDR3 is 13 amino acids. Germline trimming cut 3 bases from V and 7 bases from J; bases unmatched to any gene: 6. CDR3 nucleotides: TGTGCCAGCAGCGCGACGGGGGGGCTTGAGCAGTACTTC. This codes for CASSATGGLEQYF.

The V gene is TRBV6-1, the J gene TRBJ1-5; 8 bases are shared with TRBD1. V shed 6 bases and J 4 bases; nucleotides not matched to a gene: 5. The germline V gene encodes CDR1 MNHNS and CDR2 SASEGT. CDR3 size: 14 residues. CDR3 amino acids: CASRAGQANQPQHF. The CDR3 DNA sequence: TGTGCCAGCAGGGCGGGACAGGCAAATCAGCCCCAGCATTTT.